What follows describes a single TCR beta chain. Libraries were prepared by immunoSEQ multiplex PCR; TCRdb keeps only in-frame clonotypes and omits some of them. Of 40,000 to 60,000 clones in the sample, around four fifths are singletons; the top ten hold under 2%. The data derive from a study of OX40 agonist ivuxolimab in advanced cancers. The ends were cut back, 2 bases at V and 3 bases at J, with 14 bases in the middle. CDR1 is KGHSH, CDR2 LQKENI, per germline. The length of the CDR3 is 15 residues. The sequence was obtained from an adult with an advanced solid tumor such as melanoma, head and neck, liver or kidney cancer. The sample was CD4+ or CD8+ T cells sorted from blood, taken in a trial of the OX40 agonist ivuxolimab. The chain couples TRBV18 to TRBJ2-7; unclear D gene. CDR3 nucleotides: TGTGCCAGCTCACCAGGAGTGACCGAAGACTACGAGCAGTACTTC. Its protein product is CASSPGVTEDYEQYF.